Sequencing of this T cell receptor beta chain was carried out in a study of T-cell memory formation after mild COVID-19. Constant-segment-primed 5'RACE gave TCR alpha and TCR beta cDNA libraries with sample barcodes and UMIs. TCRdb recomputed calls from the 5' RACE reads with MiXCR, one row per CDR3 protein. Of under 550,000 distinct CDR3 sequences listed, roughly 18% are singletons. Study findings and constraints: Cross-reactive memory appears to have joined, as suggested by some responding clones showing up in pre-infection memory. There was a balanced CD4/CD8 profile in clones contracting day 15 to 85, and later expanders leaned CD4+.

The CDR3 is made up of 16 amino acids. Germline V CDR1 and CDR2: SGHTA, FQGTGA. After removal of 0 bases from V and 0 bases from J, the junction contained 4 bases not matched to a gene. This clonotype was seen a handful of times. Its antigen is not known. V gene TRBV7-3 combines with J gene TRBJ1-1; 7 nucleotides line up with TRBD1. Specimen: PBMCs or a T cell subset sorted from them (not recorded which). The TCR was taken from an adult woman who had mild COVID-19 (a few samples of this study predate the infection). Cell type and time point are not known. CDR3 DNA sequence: TGTGCCAGCAGCTTAACCCCGACAGGGATGAACACTGAAGCTTTCTTT. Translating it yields CASSLTPTGMNTEAFF.